The clone carrying this T cell receptor beta chain was seen ten or more times. TCRdb reanalysed the reads using MiXCR and keeps one entry per CDR3 protein. This table holds under 55,000 distinct CDR3 sequences, 5.5% to 8% found once. The data were taken from a study of patients with pleural tuberculosis. The CDR3 extends over 11 amino acids. The V end lost 1 base, the J end lost 6 bases, and 4 bases lay between the germline ends. The V gene's germline CDR1 is DFQATT and CDR2 SNEGSKA (reference sequence). This clonotype was obtained from a human donor with pleural tuberculosis. This chain connects TRBV20-1 to TRBJ2-1; D not certain. This chain's CDR3 is CSARVINEQFF. For the CDR3, the DNA is TGCAGTGCTAGAGTCATCAATGAGCAGTTCTTC.